These 7 T cell receptor beta chains originate from one sample sequenced in a study of shared clonotypes between healthy human individuals (dated by TCRdb to 2019 to 2021). The receptor library was made with the immunoSEQ multiplex PCR assay. Not all clones reach the TCRdb copy of this immuneACCESS table, which keeps in-frame sequences only. Checked studies attribute under half of the gap to unresolved V genes and leave the rest unexplained. A total of about 2 million clones appear in this sample, 85% to 95% of them only once. In total, the top ten clones hold 0.13% of the sample. Sequencing used naive CD4+ T cells sorted from blood. The cell subset or site label of this sample denotes: CD45RA+ positively selected. The receptors here all came from a man between 18 and 29 years old in good health.

This chain connects TRBV10-3 to TRBJ2-1, with TRBD2 matching over 13 bases. The CDR3 totals 16 residues. Looked up from germline, CDR1 is ENHRY and CDR2 is SYGVKD. The trim removed 6 bases at V and 2 bases at J, leaving 4 bases unmatched. Written as DNA, the CDR3 is TGTGCCATCAGCGGACTAGCGGGAGATGCCTACAATGAGCAGTTCTTC. This encodes CAISGLAGDAYNEQFF.

The chain employs TRBV11-2 and TRBJ1-5; D ambiguous. The germline V gene has CDR1 SGHAT and CDR2 FQNNGV. This CDR3 has 14 amino acids. Trimming took 0 bases from V and 8 from J, leaving 11 bases between them. Here the CDR3 DNA reads TGTGCCAGCAGCTTAGAACTAACGGGGAAGCCCCAGCATTTT. This translates into CASSLELTGKPQHF.

The chain uses TRBV6-5 and TRBJ1-1; D is unresolved. Between the trimmed V and J ends, which lost 6 bases and 1 base, there was a span of 9 bases. The V gene's germline CDR1 is MNHEY and CDR2 SVGAGI. The CDR3 spans 13 residues. CDR3 loop: CASSPDWNTEAFF. As DNA, the CDR3 is TGTGCCAGCAGCCCAGATTGGAACACTGAAGCTTTCTTT.

The chain combines TRBV29-1 with TRBJ2-4, with D perhaps matching TRBD2 (6 bases). The CDR3 contains 11 residues. V gave up 7 bases and J gave up 8 bases, with 12 bases separating them. CDR1 is SQVTM and CDR2 is ANQGSEA in the germline V gene. In DNA, the CDR3 is TGCAGCGCCGGGGACTGGGACATTCAGTACTTC. Translation gives CSAGDWDIQYF.

A remark on this clone: The junction departs from the called germline gene at one end, perhaps through a read error. This chain links TRBV27 with TRBJ1-5; D is possibly TRBD1 (6 bases). The CDR3 contains 13 residues. Germline CDR1 MNHEY, CDR2 SMNVEV (reference sequence). CDR3 sequence reads: CVSSFHRDQPQHF. As DNA, the CDR3 is TGTGTCAGCAGTTTCCACAGGGATCAGCCCCAGCATTTT.

As concerns this clone: A junction end diverges from the germline sequence, so it may reflect a read error. The chain links TRBV6-4 to TRBJ2-3; D unresolved. Germline V gene lookup returns CDR1 MRHNA and CDR2 SNTAGT. The CDR3 length is 13 residues. Here the CDR3 reads CASRDGNTDTQYF. The CDR3 bases are TGTGCCAGCCGTGATGGAAACACAGATACGCAGTATTTT.

The chain employs TRBV14 and TRBJ2-6; D remains ambiguous. The germline gives CDR1 SGHDN, CDR2 FVKESK. The V end lost 4 bases, the J end lost 1 base, and 8 bases lay between the germline ends. CDR3 length: 15 residues. CDR3 coding DNA: TGTGCCAGCAGCCTACAGAGTTCTGGGGCCAACGTCCTGACTTTC. As protein: CASSLQSSGANVLTF.